Detailed here is one T cell receptor beta chain. No antigen is known for it. Only in-frame clones appear in the TCRdb table, and some are missing; sequencing was by immunoSEQ multiplex PCR. The sample consists of some 150,000 clones, more than 85% of them appearing once. The length of the CDR3 is 13 residues. Trimming left V 1 base short and J 3 bases short, with 7 bases between. Germline loops: CDR1 GTSNPN, CDR2 SVGIG (reference sequence). These data come from a study of T cell responses to AZD1222 COVID-19 vaccine. Study findings and constraints: Donor demographics were predominantly white British with a female majority; clonal diversity may be underestimated.

This sequence joins TRBV30 and TRBJ1-5; no firm D call. This clonotype was obtained from an adult who received the AZD1222 COVID-19 vaccine. Sequenced material: peripheral blood, taken 28 days after the second AZD1222 dose. CDR3 in DNA: TGTGCCTGGAGTGCAGACTACAATCAGCCCCAGCATTTT. This translates into CAWSADYNQPQHF.